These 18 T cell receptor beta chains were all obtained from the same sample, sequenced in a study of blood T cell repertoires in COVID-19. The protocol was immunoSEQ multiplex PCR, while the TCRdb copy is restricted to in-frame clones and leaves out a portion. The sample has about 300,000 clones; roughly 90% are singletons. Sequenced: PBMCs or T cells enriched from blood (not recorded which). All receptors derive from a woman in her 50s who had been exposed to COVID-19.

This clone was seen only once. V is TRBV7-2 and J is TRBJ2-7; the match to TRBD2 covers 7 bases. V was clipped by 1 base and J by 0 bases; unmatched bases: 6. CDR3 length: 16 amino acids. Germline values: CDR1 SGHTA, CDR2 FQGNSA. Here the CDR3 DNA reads TGTGCCAGCAGCTTAGTCGGCGGGGGACTCTCCTACGAGCAGTACTTC. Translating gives CASSLVGGGLSYEQYF.

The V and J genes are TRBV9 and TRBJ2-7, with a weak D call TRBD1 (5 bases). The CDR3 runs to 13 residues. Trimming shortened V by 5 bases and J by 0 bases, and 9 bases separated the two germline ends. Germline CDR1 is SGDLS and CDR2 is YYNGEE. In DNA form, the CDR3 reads TGTGCCAGCAGTGCCGACAGCTCCTACGAGCAGTACTTC. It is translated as CASSADSSYEQYF. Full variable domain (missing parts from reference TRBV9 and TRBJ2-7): DSGVTQTPKHLITATGQRVTLRCSPRSGDLSVYWYQQSLDQGLQFLIQYYNGEERAKGNILERFSAQQFPDLHSELNLSSLELGDSALYFCASSADSSYEQYFGPGTRLTVT.

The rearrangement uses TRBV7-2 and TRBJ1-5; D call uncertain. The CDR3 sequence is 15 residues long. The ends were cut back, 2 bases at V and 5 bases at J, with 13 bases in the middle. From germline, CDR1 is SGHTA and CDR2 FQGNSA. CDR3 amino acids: CASSLTPYRDQPQHF. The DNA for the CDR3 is TGTGCCAGCAGCTTAACGCCTTACAGAGATCAGCCCCAGCATTTT.

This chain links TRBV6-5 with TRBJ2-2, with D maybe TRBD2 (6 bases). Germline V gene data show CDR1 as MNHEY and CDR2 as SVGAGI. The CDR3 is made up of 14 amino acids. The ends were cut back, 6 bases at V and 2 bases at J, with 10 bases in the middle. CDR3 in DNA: TGTGCCAGCAGGGAGGGACCTAACACCGGGGAGCTGTTTTTT. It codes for CASREGPNTGELFF.

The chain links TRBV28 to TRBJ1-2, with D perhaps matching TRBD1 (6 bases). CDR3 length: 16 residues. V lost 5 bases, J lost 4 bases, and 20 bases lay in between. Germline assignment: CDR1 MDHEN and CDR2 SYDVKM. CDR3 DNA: TGTGCCAGCAGTATCGGAGGGGGGGGCGCTATCTATGGCTACACCTTC. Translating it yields CASSIGGGGAIYGYTF.

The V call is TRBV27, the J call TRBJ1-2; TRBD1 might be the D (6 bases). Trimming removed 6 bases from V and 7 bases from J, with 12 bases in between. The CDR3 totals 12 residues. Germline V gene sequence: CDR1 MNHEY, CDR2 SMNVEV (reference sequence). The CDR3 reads CASSPTGFGYTF. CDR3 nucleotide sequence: TGTGCCAGCAGCCCTACAGGGTTTGGCTACACCTTC.

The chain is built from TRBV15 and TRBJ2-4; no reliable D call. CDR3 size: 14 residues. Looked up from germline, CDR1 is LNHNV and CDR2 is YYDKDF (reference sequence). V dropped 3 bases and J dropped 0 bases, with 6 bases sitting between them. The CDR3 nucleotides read TGTGCCACCAGCAGTCGACTAGCCAAAAACATTCAGTACTTC. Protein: CATSSRLAKNIQYF.

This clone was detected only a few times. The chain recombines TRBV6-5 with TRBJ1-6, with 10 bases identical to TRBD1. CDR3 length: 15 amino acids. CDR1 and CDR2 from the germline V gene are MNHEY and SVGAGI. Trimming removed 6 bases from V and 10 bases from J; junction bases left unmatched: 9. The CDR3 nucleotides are TGTGCCAGCAGCTCCACCGGGACAGGGGAGTCACCCCTCCACTTT. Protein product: CASSSTGTGESPLHF.

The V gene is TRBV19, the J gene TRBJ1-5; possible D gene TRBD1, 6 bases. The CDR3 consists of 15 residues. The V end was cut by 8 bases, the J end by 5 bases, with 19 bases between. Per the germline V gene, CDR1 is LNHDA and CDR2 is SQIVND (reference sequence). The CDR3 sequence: CASGTQGLGHQPQHF. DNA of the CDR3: TGTGCCAGTGGTACACAGGGCCTTGGTCATCAGCCCCAGCATTTT.

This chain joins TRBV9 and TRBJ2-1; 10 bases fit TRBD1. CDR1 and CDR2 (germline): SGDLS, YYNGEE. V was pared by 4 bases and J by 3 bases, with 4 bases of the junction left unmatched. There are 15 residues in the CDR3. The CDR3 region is CASSPGQGVYNEQFF. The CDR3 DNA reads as TGTGCCAGCAGCCCAGGACAGGGGGTCTACAATGAGCAGTTCTTC.

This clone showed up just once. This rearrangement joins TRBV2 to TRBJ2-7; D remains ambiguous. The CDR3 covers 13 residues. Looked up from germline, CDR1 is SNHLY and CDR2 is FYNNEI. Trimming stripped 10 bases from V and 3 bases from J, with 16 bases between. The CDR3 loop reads CAIALGGFYEQYF. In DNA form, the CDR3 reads TGTGCCATCGCCTTAGGCGGCTTCTACGAGCAGTACTTC.

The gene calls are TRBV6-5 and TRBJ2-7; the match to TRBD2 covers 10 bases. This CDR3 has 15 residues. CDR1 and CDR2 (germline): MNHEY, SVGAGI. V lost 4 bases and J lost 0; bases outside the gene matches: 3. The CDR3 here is CASSFSGGSSYEQYF. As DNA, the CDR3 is TGTGCCAGCAGTTTTAGCGGGGGGTCCTCCTACGAGCAGTACTTC.

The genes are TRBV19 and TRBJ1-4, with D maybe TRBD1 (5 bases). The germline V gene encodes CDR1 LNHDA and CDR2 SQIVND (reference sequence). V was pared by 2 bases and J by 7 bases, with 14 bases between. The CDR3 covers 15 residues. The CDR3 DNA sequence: TGTGCCAGTAGTATAATGGGTCAGGGCGGTGAAAAACTGTTTTTT. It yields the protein CASSIMGQGGEKLFF.

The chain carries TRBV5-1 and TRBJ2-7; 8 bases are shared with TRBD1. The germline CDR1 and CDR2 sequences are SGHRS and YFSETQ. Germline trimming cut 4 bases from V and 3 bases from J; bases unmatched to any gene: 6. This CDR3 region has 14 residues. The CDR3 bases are TGCGCCAGCAGCCAGGGACAGGTATACTACGAGCAGTACTTC. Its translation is CASSQGQVYYEQYF.

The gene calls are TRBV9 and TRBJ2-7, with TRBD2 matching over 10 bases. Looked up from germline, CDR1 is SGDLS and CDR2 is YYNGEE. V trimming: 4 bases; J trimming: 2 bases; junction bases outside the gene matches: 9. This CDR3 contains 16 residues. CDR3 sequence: CASSPRPSGGAYEQYF. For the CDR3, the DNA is TGTGCCAGCAGCCCCAGGCCCAGCGGGGGGGCCTACGAGCAGTACTTC.

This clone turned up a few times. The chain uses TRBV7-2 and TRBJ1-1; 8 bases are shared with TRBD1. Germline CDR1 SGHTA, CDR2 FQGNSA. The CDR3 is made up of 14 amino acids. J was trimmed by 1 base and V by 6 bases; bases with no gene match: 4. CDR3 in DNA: TGTGCCAGCAGGCGGGACAGGCAGAACACTGAAGCTTTCTTT. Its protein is CASRRDRQNTEAFF.

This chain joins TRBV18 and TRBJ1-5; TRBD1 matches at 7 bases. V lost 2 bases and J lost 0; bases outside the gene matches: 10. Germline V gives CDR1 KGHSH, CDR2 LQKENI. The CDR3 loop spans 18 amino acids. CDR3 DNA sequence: TGTGCCAGCTCACCAGTAGACAGGGTAATAAATAGCAATCAGCCCCAGCATTTT. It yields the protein CASSPVDRVINSNQPQHF.

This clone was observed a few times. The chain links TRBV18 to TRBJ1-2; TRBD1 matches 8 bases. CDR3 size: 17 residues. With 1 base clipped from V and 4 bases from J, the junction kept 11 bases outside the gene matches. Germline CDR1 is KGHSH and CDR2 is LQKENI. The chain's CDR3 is CASSPQTGVFPLYGYTF. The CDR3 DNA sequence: TGTGCCAGCTCACCACAGACAGGGGTGTTCCCCCTCTATGGCTACACCTTC.